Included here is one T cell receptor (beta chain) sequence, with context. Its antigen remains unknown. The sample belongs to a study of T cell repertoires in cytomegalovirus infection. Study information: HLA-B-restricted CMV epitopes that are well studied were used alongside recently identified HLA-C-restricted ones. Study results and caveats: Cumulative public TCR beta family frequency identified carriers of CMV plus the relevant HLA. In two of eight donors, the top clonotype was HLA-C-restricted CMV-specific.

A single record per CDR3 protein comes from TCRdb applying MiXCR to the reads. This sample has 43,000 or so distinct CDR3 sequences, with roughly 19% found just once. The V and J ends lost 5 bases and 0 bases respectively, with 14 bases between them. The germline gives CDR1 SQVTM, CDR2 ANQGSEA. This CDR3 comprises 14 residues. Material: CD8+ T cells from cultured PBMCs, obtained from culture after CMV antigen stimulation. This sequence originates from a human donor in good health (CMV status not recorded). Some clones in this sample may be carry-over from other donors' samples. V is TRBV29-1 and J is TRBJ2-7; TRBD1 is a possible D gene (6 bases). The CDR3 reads CSVTTGTNSYEQYF. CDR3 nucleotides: TGCAGCGTTACTACGGGGACAAACTCCTACGAGCAGTACTTC.